This TCR beta chain comes out of a study of T-cell reconstitution after alpha-beta-depleted transplantation in children. V lost 0 bases to trimming and J lost 8 bases, with 18 bases between them. Germline-derived CDR1 and CDR2 are SGHRS and YFSETQ. This CDR3 is built from 16 residues. In its sample, this clonotype was seen a few times. TCRbeta library construction was performed incorporating unique molecular identifiers. TCRdb redid the calling of the PCR reads with MiXCR, one entry per CDR3 protein. This table holds some 600,000 distinct CDR3 sequences, 10% to 15% found once. The receptor was derived from a male patient younger than 18 who had a stem cell transplant for acute myeloid leukemia, so the T cells may come from the graft donor. The V gene is TRBV5-1, the J gene TRBJ2-1; D is ambiguous. Material: PBMCs, mostly from graft donor cells, obtained 360 days after TCRalphabeta/CD19-depleted stem cell transplant. CDR3 amino acids: CASSLEVVRGSDEQFF. CDR3 in DNA: TGCGCCAGCAGCTTGGAGGTAGTTAGAGGTTCAGATGAGCAGTTCTTC.